The present entry profiles one T cell receptor (beta chain) with its context. The record originates from a study of blood T cell repertoires in COVID-19. Turning to the study itself: There were acute and convalescent COVID-19 samples, and they came from the United States, Italy and Spain. The cDNA or gDNA used as material had been derived from T cells, B-cell-depleted T cells, or PBMCs.

Germline V CDR1 and CDR2: SNHLY, FYNNEI. Trimming at V came to 6 bases and at J to 9 bases, leaving 6 bases not matched to a gene. The CDR3 is 14 amino acids. Source study methods: Quantification of nucleated cells was approximated via reference gene primer amplification. Sequencing used immunoSEQ multiplex PCR; TCRdb keeps in-frame clones, though not all of them. The V and J calls and the clone size are those of that table, but D and trimming were determined from the DNA. The table includes about 300,000 clones, about 87% detected once. This chain connects TRBV2 to TRBJ2-1, with 12 positions matching TRBD2. Sequenced sample: peripheral blood. The clonotype was recovered from a woman under 40 who had recovered from COVID-19. CDR3 bases: TGTGCCAGCAGAAGACTAGCGGGGGCGGCTGAGCAGTTCTTC. This translates into CASRRLAGAAEQFF. The full variable domain, its missing parts supplied by reference TRBV2 and TRBJ2-1, is EPEVTQTPSHQVTQMGQEVILRCVPISNHLYFYWYRQILGQKVEFLVSFYNNEISEKSEIFDDQFSVERPDGSNFTLKIRSTKLEDSAMYFCASRRLAGAAEQFFGPGTRLTVL.